The entry that follows covers one T cell receptor (beta chain) sequence. Its cognate antigen is unknown. The record originates from a study of OX40 agonist ivuxolimab in advanced cancers. Study overall: Partial responses were seen in three patients, one with hepatocellular carcinoma and two with cutaneous melanoma.

Study outcomes and limitations: Expanded peripheral T cells had an undetermined antigen specificity. Low normalized T-cell clonal expansion also characterized some of the nonresponders. Blood T cells, both CD4+ and CD8+, expanded clonally by week 6 at 0.1 to 3.0 mg/kg.

Generated by immunoSEQ multiplex PCR, the TCRdb table keeps only in-frame clones and is missing some. The profile shows about 98,000 clones, roughly nine tenths of them singletons. Germline loops: CDR1 MNHEY, CDR2 SVGAGI. CDR3 length equals 13 residues. The V and J ends lost 4 bases and 6 bases respectively, with 12 bases between them. This chain links TRBV6-5 with TRBJ2-5; D tentatively fits TRBD1 or TRBD2 (6 bases each). The receptor was isolated from an adult with an advanced solid tumor such as melanoma, head and neck, liver or kidney cancer. The sample consisted of CD4+ or CD8+ T cells sorted from blood, taken in a trial of the OX40 agonist ivuxolimab. CDR3 in amino acids: CASSLGGQKTQYF. The CDR3 DNA sequence: TGTGCCAGCAGTTTAGGGGGGCAGAAGACCCAGTACTTC.